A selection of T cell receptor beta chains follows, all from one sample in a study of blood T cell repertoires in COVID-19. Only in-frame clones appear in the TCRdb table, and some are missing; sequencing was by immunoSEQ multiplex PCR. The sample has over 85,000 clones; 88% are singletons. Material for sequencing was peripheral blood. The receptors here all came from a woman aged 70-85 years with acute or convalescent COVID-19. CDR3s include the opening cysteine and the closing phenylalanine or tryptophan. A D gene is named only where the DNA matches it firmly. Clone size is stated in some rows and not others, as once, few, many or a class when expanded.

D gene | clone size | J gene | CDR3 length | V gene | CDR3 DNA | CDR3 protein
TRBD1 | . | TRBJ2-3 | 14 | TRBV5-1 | TGCGCCAGCAGCTTGGGACAGGGATACGATACGCAGTATTTT | CASSLGQGYDTQYF
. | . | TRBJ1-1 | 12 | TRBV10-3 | TGTGCCATCAGTGAGCGGAACACTGAAGCTTTCTTT | CAISERNTEAFF
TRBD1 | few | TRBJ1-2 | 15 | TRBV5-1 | TGCGCCAGCAGCAGAAATCAGGGGGGCGGCTATGGCTACACCTTC | CASSRNQGGGYGYTF
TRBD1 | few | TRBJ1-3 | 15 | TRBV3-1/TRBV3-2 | TGTGCCAGCAGCCAAGAACAGGGGGAAGGAAACACCATATATTTT | CASSQEQGEGNTIYF
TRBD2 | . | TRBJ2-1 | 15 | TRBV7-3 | TGTGCCAGCAGCTTAGGGACTAGCGGACGTAATGAGCAGTTCTTC | CASSLGTSGRNEQFF
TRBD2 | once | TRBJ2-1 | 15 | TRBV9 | TGTGCCAGCAGCGTAGCTAGCGGGAGTAATAATGAGCAGTTCTTC | CASSVASGSNNEQFF
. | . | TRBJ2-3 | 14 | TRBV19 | TGTGCCAGTAGTCTACAGGATTTCACAGATACGCAGTATTTT | CASSLQDFTDTQYF
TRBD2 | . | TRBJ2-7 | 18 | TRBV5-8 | TGTGCCAGCAGCGATGTAGGGACTAGCGGGACTCCATGGTACGAGCAGTACTTC | CASSDVGTSGTPWYEQYF
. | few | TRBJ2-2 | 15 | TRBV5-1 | TGCGCCAGCAGCCAAAGGGGGATTGACACCGGGGAGCTGTTTTTT | CASSQRGIDTGELFF
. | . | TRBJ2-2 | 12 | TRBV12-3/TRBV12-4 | TGTGCCAGCACAGGCCATGCAGGGGAGCTGTTTTTT | CASTGHAGELFF
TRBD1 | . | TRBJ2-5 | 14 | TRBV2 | TGTGCCAGCTGTAGGGACAGGTTGGGAGAGACCCAGTACTTC | CASCRDRLGETQYF
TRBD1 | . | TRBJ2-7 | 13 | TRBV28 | TGTGCCAGCACCCGGACAGGGCGCTACGAGCAGTACTTC | CASTRTGRYEQYF
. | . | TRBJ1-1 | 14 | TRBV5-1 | TGCGCCAGCAGCCCCCGGCAGGGGAACACTGAAGCTTTCTTT | CASSPRQGNTEAFF
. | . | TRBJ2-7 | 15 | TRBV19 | TGTGCCAGTAGTATAGGCACTAGGGGAGGCTACGAGCAGTACTTC | CASSIGTRGGYEQYF
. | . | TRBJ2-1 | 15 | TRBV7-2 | TGTGCCAGCAGCTTACATGGCGGTACCTACAATGAGCAGTTCTTC | CASSLHGGTYNEQFF
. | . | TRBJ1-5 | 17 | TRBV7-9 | TGTGCCAGCAGCTTAGTCGGGGTAGGAGTGTCGTATCAGCCCCAGCATTTT | CASSLVGVGVSYQPQHF
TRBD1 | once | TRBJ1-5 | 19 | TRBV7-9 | TGTGCCAGCAGCTTAGGGTTTGGCAGGGGGCAAACAAGCAATCAGCCCCAGCATTTT | CASSLGFGRGQTSNQPQHF
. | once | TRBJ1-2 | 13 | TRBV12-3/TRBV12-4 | TGTGCCAGCAGTGCCACGAGACAGTATGGCTACACCTTC | CASSATRQYGYTF
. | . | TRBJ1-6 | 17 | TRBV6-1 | TGTGCCAGCAGTGCTTTTGCGGGACCGGGGGATAATTCACCCCTCCACTTT | CASSAFAGPGDNSPLHF
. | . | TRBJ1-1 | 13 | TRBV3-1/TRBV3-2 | TGTGCCAGCAGCCGGGGGGGGTCAGCTGAAGCTTTCTTT | CASSRGGSAEAFF
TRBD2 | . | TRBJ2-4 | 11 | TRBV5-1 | TGCGCCAGCAGCTCGGGACTAGATCAGTACTTC | CASSSGLDQYF
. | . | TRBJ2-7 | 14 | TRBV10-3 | TGTGCCATCAGTGATGCGGCAGGGGGGTACGAGCAGTACTTC | CAISDAAGGYEQYF
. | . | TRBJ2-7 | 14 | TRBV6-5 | TGTGCCAGCAACGTCAGGGAACAGGGCTACGAGCAGTACTTC | CASNVREQGYEQYF
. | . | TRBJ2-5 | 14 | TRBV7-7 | TGTGCCAGCAGCTTAGTGCTCGGGCAAGAGACCCAGTACTTC | CASSLVLGQETQYF
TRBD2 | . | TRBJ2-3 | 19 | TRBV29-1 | TGCAGCGTTGAGGGATTCTCTAGCGGGGGGGGCCAAAGGACAGATACGCAGTATTTT | CSVEGFSSGGGQRTDTQYF
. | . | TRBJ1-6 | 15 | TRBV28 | TGTGCCAGCAATCCCGGGACAAAGCCTAATTCACCCCTCCACTTT | CASNPGTKPNSPLHF
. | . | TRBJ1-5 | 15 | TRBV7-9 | TGTGCCAGCAGCTTAGTGGGGGGGACGAATCAGCCCCAGCATTTT | CASSLVGGTNQPQHF
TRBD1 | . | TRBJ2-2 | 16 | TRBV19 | TGTGCCAGTAGCAAGACAGGGCCCTGGAATTCCGGGGAGCTGTTTTTT | CASSKTGPWNSGELFF
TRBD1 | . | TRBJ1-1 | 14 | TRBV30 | TGTGCCTGGAGTGTAGGACAGGGGTACACTGAAGCTTTCTTT | CAWSVGQGYTEAFF
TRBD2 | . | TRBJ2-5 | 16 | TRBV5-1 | TGCGCCAGCAGCTTGCCTAGCGGGGGGGCTCAAGAGACCCAGTACTTC | CASSLPSGGAQETQYF
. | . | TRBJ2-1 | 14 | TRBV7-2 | TGTGCCAGCAGCTTAGTCCCGGGCTACAATGAGCAGTTCTTC | CASSLVPGYNEQFF
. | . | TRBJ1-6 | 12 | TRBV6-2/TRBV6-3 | TGTGCCAGCAGTACCCTAGGCGGCCCCCTCCACTTT | CASSTLGGPLHF
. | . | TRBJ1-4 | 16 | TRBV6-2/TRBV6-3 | TGTGCCAGCAGCGCGTCCGGGACTGCAACTAATGAAAAACTGTTTTTT | CASSASGTATNEKLFF
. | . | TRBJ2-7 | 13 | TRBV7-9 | TGTGCCAGCAGCTTCTTGGGAGACTACGAGCAGTACTTC | CASSFLGDYEQYF
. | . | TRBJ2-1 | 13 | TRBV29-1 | TGCAGCGTTGAGGTGGCGGGGTACAATGAGCAGTTCTTC | CSVEVAGYNEQFF
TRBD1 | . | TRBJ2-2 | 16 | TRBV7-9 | TGTGCCAGCAACCCCCGGGGACAGCGTAACACCGGGGAGCTGTTTTTT | CASNPRGQRNTGELFF
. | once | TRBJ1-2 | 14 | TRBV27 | TGTGCCAGCAGTTCACTGGGGGGGACCTATGGCTACACCTTC | CASSSLGGTYGYTF
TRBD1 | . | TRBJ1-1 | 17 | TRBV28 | TGTGCCAGCAGTTTATACGGGACAGGGCCTATGAACACTGAAGCTTTCTTT | CASSLYGTGPMNTEAFF
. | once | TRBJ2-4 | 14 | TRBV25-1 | TGTGCCAGCAGTGAATATAGACAGAAAAACATTCAGTACTTC | CASSEYRQKNIQYF